These 9 T cell receptor beta chains were all obtained from the same sample, sequenced in a study of shared clonotypes between healthy human individuals. Libraries were prepared by immunoSEQ multiplex PCR; TCRdb keeps only in-frame clonotypes and omits some of them. The sample lists nearly 1 million clones, 70% to 85% seen once, with about 1.5% in the top ten. The material sequenced was memory CD4+ T cells sorted from blood. Subset: CD45RA-negative fraction. Receptors originate from a man aged 18 to 30 in good health.

Here the CDR3 reads CATSPVNTGELFF. The CDR3, as DNA: TGTGCCACCAGCCCGGTGAACACCGGGGAGCTGTTTTTT. This sequence joins TRBV15 and TRBJ2-2; unclear D gene. CDR1 and CDR2 (germline): LNHNV, YYDKDF (reference sequence). This CDR3 has 13 amino acids. With 5 bases removed from V and 1 base from J, the gap between germline ends came to 5 bases.

In its sample, this clone was seen a few times. V and J are TRBV5-1 and TRBJ2-5; 7 bases fit TRBD2. This CDR3 is built from 16 residues. V lost 4 bases to trimming and J lost 4 bases; unmatched junction nucleotides: 13. CDR1 and CDR2 from the germline V gene are SGHRS and YFSETQ. The CDR3 protein is CASSVRTSTKGETQYF. The CDR3 DNA sequence: TGCGCCAGCAGCGTACGGACTAGTACTAAGGGAGAGACCCAGTACTTC. Combining the CDR3 with reference TRBV5-1 and TRBJ2-5 gives the whole variable domain KAGVTQTPRYLIKTRGQQVTLSCSPISGHRSVSWYQQTPGQGLQFLFEYFSETQRNKGNFPGRFSGRQFSNSRSEMNVSTLELGDSALYLCASSVRTSTKGETQYFGPGTRLLVL.

This chain uses TRBV18 with TRBJ2-4, with D maybe TRBD2 (5 bases). V was trimmed by 8 bases and J by 0 bases, leaving 5 bases between them. The CDR3 covers 12 residues. Germline V gene sequence: CDR1 KGHSH, CDR2 LQKENI. CDR3 DNA: TGTGCCAGCCGGGGAGCCAAAAACATTCAGTACTTC. Its translation: CASRGAKNIQYF.

This clone was seen at least ten times. The CDR3 region is CASSDRASGGNTIYF. In DNA form, the CDR3 reads TGTGCCAGCAGCGACAGGGCTTCGGGTGGAAACACCATATATTTT. The chain recombines TRBV13 with TRBJ1-3; 7 bases line up with TRBD1. The trim removed 5 bases at V and 3 bases at J, leaving 7 bases unmatched. The CDR3 consists of 15 residues. Per germline, CDR1 PRHDT and CDR2 FYEKMQ (reference sequence).

The V call is TRBV18, the J call TRBJ1-3; the match to TRBD1 covers 12 bases. The V gene's germline CDR1 is KGHSH and CDR2 LQKENI. CDR3 length: 15 residues. The V and J ends lost 4 bases and 6 bases, in that order; junction bases with no gene match: 4. CDR3 nucleotides: TGTGCCAGCTCACGCGCGGGACAGGGGGCAAACACCATATATTTT. Its translation is CASSRAGQGANTIYF.

This rearrangement joins TRBV7-3 to TRBJ1-6; 7 bases are a match to TRBD1. The V and J ends lost 2 bases and 8 bases, in that order; junction bases with no gene match: 6. This CDR3 has 15 residues. Germline CDR1 SGHTA, CDR2 FQGTGA. DNA of the CDR3: TGTGCCAGCAGCTTATCCTCAGGGGGACATTCACCCCTCCACTTT. This codes for CASSLSSGGHSPLHF.

This clone occurred many times. The V gene is TRBV7-2, the J gene TRBJ2-5; D is unresolved. Germline assignment: CDR1 SGHTA and CDR2 FQGNSA. This CDR3 is 15 amino acids long. Deletions cut 0 bases from V and 1 base from J, with 9 bases between. CDR3 DNA: TGTGCCAGCAGCTTAGCGTTCGGCCTCCAAGAGACCCAGTACTTC. Encoded protein: CASSLAFGLQETQYF.

The chain links TRBV30 to TRBJ1-1; TRBD1 agrees at 7 bases. CDR1 is GTSNPN and CDR2 is SVGIG in the germline V gene (reference sequence). The ends lost 4 bases at V and 12 bases at J; junction bases unmatched: 11. The CDR3 totals 12 residues. CDR3 coding DNA: TGTGCCTGGAACCCTTGGACAGGCGGTACTTTCTTT. This gives the protein CAWNPWTGGTFF.

As to this clone: This may be a read error, as it is one base from a much larger clone. The chain employs TRBV7-9 and TRBJ2-7; TRBD1 or TRBD2 may be the D gene (5 bases each). From germline, CDR1 is SEHNR and CDR2 FQNEAQ (reference sequence). CDR3 size: 13 residues. The V end lost 3 bases, the J end lost 2 bases, and 8 bases lay between the germline ends. The CDR3 loop reads CASSLGETYEQYF. CDR3 nucleotides: TGTGCCAGCAGCTTGGGGGAAACCTACGAGCAGTACTTC.